These T cell receptor beta chains were read from a single sample in a study of blood T cell repertoires in COVID-19. Produced via immunoSEQ multiplex PCR; TCRdb's table is partial and in-frame only. The table includes about 270,000 clones, about nine tenths detected once. The sample comprised PBMCs or T cells enriched from blood (not recorded which). The receptors originated from a young woman who had recovered from COVID-19. Both conserved end residues are part of each CDR3. Fields, in order: CDR3 length, D gene, J gene, V gene, clone size, CDR3 protein, CDR3 DNA. The D gene is left open where the match is weak. The listing skips clone size in some rows; elsewhere it reads once, few, many or a size class.

15,TRBD2,TRBJ2-5,TRBV9,-,CASSASGGEGETQYF,TGTGCCAGCAGCGCTAGCGGGGGGGAAGGAGAGACCCAGTACTTC
15,-,TRBJ2-2,TRBV6-5,-,CASSYRGSNTGELFF,TGTGCCAGCAGTTACCGGGGATCGAACACCGGGGAGCTGTTTTTT
13,-,TRBJ2-7,TRBV5-1,-,CASSFGKSYEQYF,TGCGCCAGCAGCTTCGGGAAATCCTACGAGCAGTACTTC
15,-,TRBJ1-5,TRBV11-2,-,CASSLGQAWNQPQHF,TGTGCCAGCAGCTTAGGACAGGCTTGGAATCAGCCCCAGCATTTT
17,-,TRBJ1-6,TRBV7-9,-,CASSLGSGASYNSPLHF,TGTGCCAGCAGCTTAGGGAGCGGGGCCTCCTATAATTCACCCCTCCACTTT
13,TRBD1,TRBJ2-7,TRBV25-1,once,CASSESDRYEQYF,TGTGCCAGCAGTGAATCGGACAGGTACGAGCAGTACTTC
14,-,TRBJ2-7,TRBV3-1/TRBV3-2,-,CASSTGGGPYEQYF,TGTGCCAGCAGCACTGGCGGGGGCCCCTACGAGCAGTACTTC
19,-,TRBJ1-2,TRBV7-8,-,CASSLSKSREKEANYGYTF,TGTGCCAGCAGCTTATCGAAGTCCCGGGAGAAGGAGGCTAACTATGGCTACACCTTC
15,-,TRBJ1-2,TRBV5-5,-,CASSQYPGTGRVYTF,TGTGCCAGCAGCCAATACCCGGGAACAGGGAGGGTCTACACCTTC
16,-,TRBJ1-5,TRBV5-8,-,CASSLLPPGIIRPQHF,TGTGCCAGCAGCTTGTTGCCGCCGGGAATTATCAGGCCCCAGCATTTT
15,-,TRBJ1-5,TRBV9,-,CASSASGHSNQPQHF,TGTGCCAGCAGCGCTTCAGGGCATAGCAATCAGCCCCAGCATTTT
14,TRBD1,TRBJ2-7,TRBV14,-,CASSQEWDRKEQYF,TGTGCCAGCAGCCAAGAGTGGGACAGGAAAGAGCAGTACTTC
14,TRBD1,TRBJ1-1,TRBV3-1/TRBV3-2,-,CASSYNDRDSEAFF,TGTGCCAGCAGCTACAATGACCGGGACAGTGAAGCTTTCTTT
12,-,TRBJ2-5,TRBV27,once,CARPLLQETQYF,TGTGCCCGCCCACTCCTCCAAGAGACCCAGTACTTC
15,-,TRBJ2-5,TRBV11-2,-,CASSSQGGVQETQYF,TGTGCCAGCAGCTCACAGGGGGGGGTTCAAGAGACCCAGTACTTC
15,TRBD2,TRBJ2-5,TRBV6-5,-,CASRPGLAFSETQYF,TGTGCCAGCAGACCGGGACTAGCGTTCTCAGAGACCCAGTACTTC
15,-,TRBJ1-4,TRBV9,-,CASSPRGGNNEKLFF,TGTGCCAGCAGCCCCCGGGGCGGGAATAATGAAAAACTGTTTTTT
17,TRBD2,TRBJ2-1,TRBV10-3,-,CAISEPMLAGGSSEQFF,TGTGCCATCAGTGAGCCGATGCTAGCGGGAGGGTCTAGTGAGCAGTTCTTC
18,-,TRBJ2-5,TRBV7-8,-,CASSLAYSGYQGRETQYF,TGTGCCAGCAGCTTAGCCTACTCGGGTTATCAGGGAAGGGAGACCCAGTACTTC
17,TRBD2,TRBJ2-1,TRBV19,-,CASRTFGLAGSYNEQFF,TGTGCCAGTAGAACCTTCGGACTAGCGGGCTCCTACAATGAGCAGTTCTTC
17,-,TRBJ1-6,TRBV28,-,CASSLPTEDYYNSPLHF,TGTGCCAGCAGTTTACCAACAGAGGACTATTATAATTCACCCCTCCACTTT
16,TRBD2,TRBJ2-5,TRBV7-9,-,CASSPTSGGPQETQYF,TGTGCCAGCAGCCCGACTAGCGGGGGACCTCAAGAGACCCAGTACTTC
14,-,TRBJ1-4,TRBV5-4,-,CASSLTGTNEKLFF,TGTGCCAGCAGCTTGACAGGGACTAATGAAAAACTGTTTTTT
14,-,TRBJ2-1,TRBV4-3,-,CASSQQASGNEQFF,TGCGCCAGCAGCCAGCAGGCGAGTGGTAATGAGCAGTTCTTC
13,-,TRBJ2-5,TRBV11-3,once,CASSWAGGETQYF,TGTGCCAGCAGCTGGGCAGGGGGGGAGACCCAGTACTTC
16,TRBD1,TRBJ2-2,TRBV7-7,-,CASSIEGQVGTGELFF,TGTGCCAGCAGCATCGAGGGACAGGTGGGGACCGGGGAGCTGTTTTTT
16,-,TRBJ2-5,TRBV11-2,once,CASSLGTDGGQETQYF,TGTGCCAGCAGCTTGGGGACAGATGGGGGGCAAGAGACCCAGTACTTC
13,TRBD2,TRBJ2-3,TRBV5-1,-,CASSWTSADTQYF,TGCGCCAGCAGCTGGACTAGCGCGGATACGCAGTATTTT
14,TRBD1,TRBJ1-6,TRBV14,-,CASSLGQGNSPLHF,TGTGCCAGCAGCCTGGGACAGGGAAATTCACCCCTCCACTTT
15,-,TRBJ1-2,TRBV4-3,-,CASSQRTRDSNGYTF,TGCGCCAGCAGCCAAAGAACCCGGGACTCGAATGGCTACACCTTC
16,-,TRBJ2-7,TRBV6-1,-,CASSGILAQNSYEQYF,TGTGCCAGCAGTGGCATTCTAGCGCAGAACTCCTACGAGCAGTACTTC
14,-,TRBJ2-4,TRBV19,many,CASSSPTRGNIQYF,TGTGCCAGTAGTAGCCCCACGCGAGGAAACATTCAGTACTTC
14,-,TRBJ2-3,TRBV30,-,CAWSGLQIADTQYF,TGTGCCTGGAGTGGACTGCAGATAGCAGATACGCAGTATTTT
16,TRBD1,TRBJ1-6,TRBV4-3,-,CASSHTGTGHNSPLHF,TGCGCCAGCAGCCATACCGGGACAGGGCATAATTCACCCCTCCACTTT
20,TRBD2,TRBJ2-1,TRBV27,-,CASSLRGLAGGPSSYNEQFF,TGTGCCAGCAGTTTAAGAGGACTAGCGGGAGGGCCGAGCTCCTACAATGAGCAGTTCTTC
15,TRBD1,TRBJ1-1,TRBV5-6,-,CASSWGTGGGSEAFF,TGTGCCAGCAGCTGGGGGACAGGGGGCGGCTCGGAAGCTTTCTTT
15,TRBD2,TRBJ2-1,TRBV10-2,-,CASIEPAGGQNEQFF,TGCGCCAGCATCGAGCCAGCGGGAGGGCAAAATGAGCAGTTCTTC